The 32 T cell receptor beta chains listed next were all sequenced from one sample in a study of blood T cells in healthy people across ages. Alongside a J-beta primer mix, a sample-barcoded 5' primer served in a second PCR lasting roughly 6 to 11 cycles. TCRdb re-called the 5' RACE reads with MiXCR, one entry per CDR3 protein. The table records 950,000 to 1,200,000 distinct CDR3 sequences, about two fifths of them present only once. Sample: blood. The source of these receptors is a man between 18 and 35 years old in good health.

V and J are TRBV7-2 and TRBJ2-1; D perhaps matches TRBD1 (6 bases). V shed 4 bases and J shed 5 bases, with 21 bases lying between them. The CDR3 spans 17 residues. Germline values: CDR1 SGHTA, CDR2 FQGNSA. The CDR3 loop reads CASSSRLTGTPHNEQFF. The CDR3 region has the DNA TGTGCCAGCAGCTCCCGACTAACAGGGACCCCCCACAATGAGCAGTTCTTC.

The genes are TRBV6-2 or TRBV6-3 and TRBJ1-1, with D unresolved. Germline V gene sequence: CDR1 MNHEY, CDR2 SVGEGT. V was pared by 7 bases and J by 4 bases, with 16 bases between. There are 14 residues in the CDR3. CDR3 DNA: TGTGCCAGCACAGAAGACGGGAGAACCACTGAAGCTTTCTTT. Translation gives CASTEDGRTTEAFF.

V is TRBV7-3 and J is TRBJ2-1; tentatively, D is TRBD2 (5 bases). The germline V and J ends were trimmed by 5 bases and 8 bases, with 13 bases remaining between them. CDR1 and CDR2 from the germline V gene are SGHTA and FQGTGA. The CDR3 contains 13 residues. CDR3 sequence: CASSVISRDEQFF. CDR3 DNA sequence: TGTGCCAGCAGCGTAATTTCGCGGGATGAGCAGTTCTTC. Combining the CDR3 with reference TRBV7-3 and TRBJ2-1 gives the whole variable domain GAGVSQTPSNKVTEKGKYVELRCDPISGHTALYWYRQSLGQGPEFLIYFQGTGAADDSGLPNDRFFAVRPEGSVSTLKIQRTERGDSAVYLCASSVISRDEQFFGPGTRLTVL.

This clonotype has only a few counts. The CDR3 DNA follows: TGTGCCAGCAGCCAACAGGGGGCATCGGGCGAAGCTTTCTTT. It codes for CASSQQGASGEAFF. The rearrangement uses TRBV7-3 and TRBJ1-1, with 9 bases matching TRBD1. CDR1 and CDR2 (germline): SGHTA, FQGTGA. CDR3 length: 14 residues. Unmatched junction bases numbered 9, after V lost 5 bases and J lost 8 bases. Supplemented by reference TRBV7-3 and TRBJ1-1, the full variable domain reads GAGVSQTPSNKVTEKGKYVELRCDPISGHTALYWYRQSLGQGPEFLIYFQGTGAADDSGLPNDRFFAVRPEGSVSTLKIQRTERGDSAVYLCASSQQGASGEAFFGQGTRLTVV.

This chain connects TRBV3-1 to TRBJ2-7, with 9 bases matching TRBD2. With 1 base clipped from V and 3 bases from J, the junction kept 7 bases outside the gene matches. The CDR3 is 16 amino acids. CDR1 and CDR2 from the germline V gene are LGHDT and YNNKEL (reference sequence). In DNA form, the CDR3 reads TGTGCCAGCAGCCAAGCAACCGGGACTAGCTACTACGAGCAGTACTTC. Encoded protein: CASSQATGTSYYEQYF.

The rearrangement uses TRBV4-1 and TRBJ1-2, with D perhaps matching TRBD1 (6 bases). The CDR3 spans 15 residues. Looked up from germline, CDR1 is MGHRA and CDR2 is YSYEKL. The V end lost 7 bases, the J end lost 4 bases, and 19 bases lay between the germline ends. The CDR3 DNA is TGCGCCAGCACCTCCTCCCCGACAGGATCCTATGGCTACACCTTC. Protein: CASTSSPTGSYGYTF.

The chain links TRBV7-2 to TRBJ2-1, with 7 nucleotides matching TRBD1. From germline, CDR1 is SGHTA and CDR2 FQGNSA. The CDR3 loop spans 14 amino acids. V dropped 1 base and J dropped 5; count of bases not matched to a gene: 2. The CDR3 region has the DNA TGTGCCAGCAGCTTAGGGGGACAGAACAATGAGCAGTTCTTC. Its translation: CASSLGGQNNEQFF.

This clonotype came up a few times. The rearrangement uses TRBV2 and TRBJ2-1; D call uncertain. V lost 6 bases, J lost 5 bases, and 8 bases lay in between. The CDR3 is 12 residues long. Germline loops: CDR1 SNHLY, CDR2 FYNNEI. The CDR3: CASRRENNEQFF. The CDR3 nucleotides read TGTGCCAGCAGAAGGGAAAACAATGAGCAGTTCTTC. Filled out from reference TRBV2 and TRBJ2-1, the complete variable domain reads EPEVTQTPSHQVTQMGQEVILRCVPISNHLYFYWYRQILGQKVEFLVSFYNNEISEKSEIFDDQFSVERPDGSNFTLKIRSTKLEDSAMYFCASRRENNEQFFGPGTRLTVL.

In the case of this clonotype: This may stem from a read error, because a much larger clone lies one nucleotide away. Since the CDR3 does not end with the conserved phenylalanine or tryptophan, this likely comes from a read error. The chain employs TRBV7-2 and TRBJ2-3; 11 nucleotides match TRBD2. Germline trimming cut 5 bases from V and 2 bases from J; bases unmatched to any gene: 6. The CDR3 totals 16 residues. Per germline, CDR1 SGHTA and CDR2 FQGNSA. The CDR3 DNA reads TGTGCCAGCAGCCCGACTAGCGGGGTACTCACAGATACGCAGTATTAT. It encodes CASSPTSGVLTDTQYY.

The chain uses TRBV4-1 and TRBJ1-2; D gene uncertain. V lost 0 bases, J lost 4 bases, and 12 bases lay in between. CDR1 MGHRA and CDR2 YSYEKL come from the germline V gene. The CDR3 spans 15 residues. The CDR3 DNA is TGCGCCAGCAGCCAAGAGTACACAGCCCTCTATGGCTACACCTTC. Translating gives CASSQEYTALYGYTF.

V usage is TRBV7-8 and J usage is TRBJ1-4; 7 bases are a match to TRBD1. This CDR3 has 16 amino acids. The V segment lost 4 bases and the J segment 7 bases; nucleotides outside the gene matches: 12. Looked up from germline, CDR1 is SGHVS and CDR2 is FQNEAQ. Here the CDR3 reads CASSSSPQGVGEKLFF. The CDR3 region has the DNA TGTGCCAGCAGCTCCTCACCCCAGGGGGTCGGTGAAAAACTGTTTTTT.

The chain carries TRBV12-3 or TRBV12-4 and TRBJ1-1, with a weak D call TRBD1 (6 bases). V lost 2 bases to trimming and J lost 5 bases, with 15 bases between them. The CDR3 totals 15 residues. The chain's CDR3 is CASSLSARGDTEAFF. The CDR3 DNA is TGTGCCAGCAGTTTAAGCGCCAGGGGAGATACTGAAGCTTTCTTT.

About this clonotype: The junction departs from germline at one end; a sequencing error may be responsible. The CDR3 sequence is CTSGEEGKNTEAFF. CDR3 sequence (DNA): TGTACCAGCGGGGAGGAAGGGAAGAACACTGAAGCTTTCTTT. The chain combines TRBV7-8 with TRBJ1-1; D remains ambiguous. The CDR3 consists of 14 residues. The germline CDR1 and CDR2 sequences are SGHVS and FQNEAQ.

The genes are TRBV7-2 and TRBJ2-5; D is uncertain. This CDR3 is built from 13 residues. Germline-derived CDR1 and CDR2 are SGHTA and FQGNSA. V lost 3 bases to trimming and J lost 1 base, with 6 bases between them. The CDR3 region has the DNA TGTGCCAGCAGCTTGTCTTTCCAAGAGACCCAGTACTTC. Translation: CASSLSFQETQYF.

The V and J genes are TRBV4-2 and TRBJ2-5; maybe TRBD2 (5 bases). There are 15 residues in the CDR3. The germline gives CDR1 LGHNA, CDR2 YNFKEQ. V was pared by 0 bases and J by 5 bases, with 13 bases between. The CDR3 region has the DNA TGTGCCAGCAGCCAAGAGGACCTCCAGCGGGAGACCCAGTACTTC. Encoded protein: CASSQEDLQRETQYF.

This rearrangement joins TRBV9 to TRBJ2-1; no firm D call. Germline CDR1 SGDLS, CDR2 YYNGEE. The ends were cut back, 6 bases at V and 0 bases at J, with 16 bases in the middle. This CDR3 region has 16 residues. CDR3 in amino acids: CASNRVPTSSYNEQFF. Here the CDR3 DNA reads TGTGCCAGCAACCGGGTCCCCACAAGCTCCTACAATGAGCAGTTCTTC.

This clonotype was picked up many times. The rearrangement joins TRBV5-1 to TRBJ2-6; no reliable D call. The CDR3 consists of 17 residues. The germline CDR1 and CDR2 sequences are SGHRS and YFSETQ. Trimming pared 2 bases from V and 0 bases from J, leaving 12 bases between. The CDR3 region is CASSLGPAVSGANVLTF. The CDR3 nucleotides are TGCGCCAGCAGCTTAGGACCCGCGGTCTCTGGGGCCAACGTCCTGACTTTC.

This clonotype was counted a few times. This chain joins TRBV10-3 and TRBJ2-2; unclear D gene. Germline V gene data show CDR1 as ENHRY and CDR2 as SYGVKD. With 0 bases removed from V and 3 bases from J, the gap between germline ends came to 5 bases. This CDR3 contains 14 residues. CDR3 coding DNA: TGTGCCATCAGTGAGTCCCGAGACACCGGGGAGCTGTTTTTT. It is translated as CAISESRDTGELFF.

A few counts support this clonotype. The V and J genes are TRBV4-3 and TRBJ1-2; 7 nucleotides line up with TRBD1. V dropped 4 bases and J dropped 4; count of bases not matched to a gene: 12. Germline CDR1 LGHNA, CDR2 YSLEER. The CDR3 length is 16 residues. The CDR3, as DNA: TGCGCCAGCAGCCGCGACGACAGGGAGTATGCCTATGGCTACACCTTC. Amino acid sequence: CASSRDDREYAYGYTF.

The chain employs TRBV12-3 or TRBV12-4 and TRBJ1-5; 7 bases line up with TRBD1. The CDR3 has 14 amino acids. After removal of 4 bases from V and 5 bases from J, the junction contained 5 bases not matched to a gene. For the CDR3, the DNA is TGTGCCAGCAGTTCTGGGACAGTGGATCAGCCCCAGCATTTT. Translating it yields CASSSGTVDQPQHF.

Only a few counts were recorded for this clonotype. This chain joins TRBV2 and TRBJ1-4, with D perhaps matching TRBD1 (6 bases). The germline gives CDR1 SNHLY, CDR2 FYNNEI. Deletions cut 5 bases from V and 1 base from J, with 17 bases between. CDR3 length equals 17 residues. The CDR3 region has the DNA TGTGCCAGCAGTAGACAGGCGAATCCGGTAACTAATGAAAAACTGTTTTTT. This gives the protein CASSRQANPVTNEKLFF.

This clonotype was seen ten or more times. The chain joins TRBV12-3 or TRBV12-4 to TRBJ2-1; tentatively, D is TRBD1 (5 bases). The CDR3 runs to 13 residues. The V end was cut by 5 bases, the J end by 7 bases, with 12 bases between. For the CDR3, the DNA is TGTGCCAGCAGTGATATCAGGGCGAATGAGCAGTTCTTC. Its protein product is CASSDIRANEQFF.

This clonotype has more than one count but fewer than ten. The chain recombines TRBV27 with TRBJ2-2; D not certain. This CDR3 spans 13 amino acids. Germline CDR1 and CDR2: MNHEY and SMNVEV (reference sequence). The V end was cut by 6 bases, the J end by 9 bases, with 14 bases between. The CDR3 spells CASSYRLSRELFF. The CDR3 nucleotides are TGTGCCAGCAGCTATCGTCTCTCCCGGGAGCTGTTTTTT.

The sample holds a few counts of this clonotype. The rearrangement links TRBV20-1 to TRBJ1-6; D is possibly TRBD1 (5 bases). Trimming took off 6 bases at V and 7 bases at J, with 22 bases between the two ends. The CDR3 contains 16 residues. Germline V gene data show CDR1 as DFQATT and CDR2 as SNEGSKA (reference sequence). The CDR3: CSAGTDQRRGNSPLHF. CDR3 nucleotide sequence: TGCAGTGCAGGAACGGACCAGAGGAGGGGAAATTCACCCCTCCACTTT.

This clonotype was recorded at least ten times. The rearrangement links TRBV7-9 to TRBJ2-5; unclear D gene. Trimming took off 0 bases at V and 1 base at J, with 0 bases between the two ends. Germline values: CDR1 SEHNR, CDR2 FQNEAQ (reference sequence). This CDR3 comprises 12 residues. This CDR3 is CASSLAQETQYF. The CDR3 bases are TGTGCCAGCAGCTTAGCCCAAGAGACCCAGTACTTC.

There are a few counts of this clonotype. This chain links TRBV12-3 or TRBV12-4 with TRBJ2-1; the match to TRBD1 covers 8 bases. The V segment lost 5 bases and the J segment 3 bases; nucleotides outside the gene matches: 9. The CDR3 loop spans 16 amino acids. The CDR3 protein is CASSRRTGTFYNEQFF. DNA of the CDR3: TGTGCCAGCAGTCGGAGGACAGGGACTTTCTACAATGAGCAGTTCTTC.

The CDR3 nucleotides read TGTGCCAGCAGCATCTCCTGGGGGTTTGACGGCTACACCTTC. Amino acid sequence: CASSISWGFDGYTF. The chain employs TRBV21-1 and TRBJ1-2; the table's D call of TRBD1 was not tested on the DNA. TRBV21-1 is a pseudogene segment. This CDR3 is 14 amino acids long.

V usage is TRBV7-9 and J usage is TRBJ1-1; no reliable D call. Trimming stripped 3 bases from V and 4 bases from J, with 12 bases between. Per germline, CDR1 SEHNR and CDR2 FQNEAQ (reference sequence). CDR3 length: 14 residues. CDR3: CASSFGGMGTEAFF. CDR3 DNA sequence: TGTGCCAGCAGCTTTGGAGGGATGGGCACTGAAGCTTTCTTT.

The V call is TRBV29-1, the J call TRBJ2-3; unclear D gene. The CDR3 consists of 14 residues. The V gene's germline CDR1 is SQVTM and CDR2 ANQGSEA. The ends were cut back, 7 bases at V and 1 base at J, with 15 bases in the middle. The CDR3 spells CSGDPVGGTDTQYF. The CDR3 bases are TGCAGCGGCGACCCTGTGGGTGGCACAGATACGCAGTATTTT.

This chain joins TRBV6-6 and TRBJ2-2; D possibly corresponds to TRBD1 (6 bases). Germline assignment: CDR1 MNHNY and CDR2 SVGAGI (reference sequence). Trimming shortened V by 0 bases and J by 3 bases, and 8 bases separated the two germline ends. This CDR3 has 15 residues. The CDR3 bases are TGTGCCAGCAGTTACTCGTCAGGGGACACCGGGGAGCTGTTTTTT. Its translation is CASSYSSGDTGELFF.

This clonotype turned up a few times. V usage is TRBV20-1 and J usage is TRBJ2-1; a weak D match, TRBD2 (6 bases). The V and J ends lost 0 bases and 9 bases respectively, with 21 bases between them. The CDR3 extends over 16 amino acids. Germline V lookup: CDR1 DFQATT, CDR2 SNEGSKA (reference sequence). CDR3 residues: CSARDDLEGVGGEQFF. In nucleotides, the CDR3 is TGCAGTGCTAGAGATGATTTAGAAGGGGTGGGGGGTGAGCAGTTCTTC.

J is TRBJ2-3 and V is TRBV5-1; D uncertain. Trimming shortened V by 0 bases and J by 2 bases, and 10 bases separated the two germline ends. There are 15 residues in the CDR3. Germline V lookup: CDR1 SGHRS, CDR2 YFSETQ. The CDR3: CASSLDISPTDTQYF. The CDR3 DNA sequence: TGCGCCAGCAGCTTGGATATTAGCCCCACAGATACGCAGTATTTT.